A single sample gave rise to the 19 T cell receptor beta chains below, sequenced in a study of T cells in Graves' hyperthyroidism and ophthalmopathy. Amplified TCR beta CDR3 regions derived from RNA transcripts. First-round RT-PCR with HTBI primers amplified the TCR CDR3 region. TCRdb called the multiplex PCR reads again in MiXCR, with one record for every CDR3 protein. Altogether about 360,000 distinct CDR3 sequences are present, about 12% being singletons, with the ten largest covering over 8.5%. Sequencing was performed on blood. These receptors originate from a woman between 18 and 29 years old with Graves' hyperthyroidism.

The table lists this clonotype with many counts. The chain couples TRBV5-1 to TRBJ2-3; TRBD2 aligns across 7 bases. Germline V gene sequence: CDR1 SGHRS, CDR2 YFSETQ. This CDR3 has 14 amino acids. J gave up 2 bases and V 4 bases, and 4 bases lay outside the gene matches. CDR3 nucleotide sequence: TGCGCCAGCAGCCTGGGACTAACCACAGATACGCAGTATTTT. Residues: CASSLGLTTDTQYF.

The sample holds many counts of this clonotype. CDR3 residues: CASMGGKAGANVLTF. The DNA for the CDR3 is TGTGCCAGCATGGGAGGTAAAGCTGGGGCCAACGTCCTGACTTTC. The genes are TRBV28 and TRBJ2-6; a weak D match, TRBD2 (6 bases). The CDR3 extends over 15 amino acids. Per germline, CDR1 MDHEN and CDR2 SYDVKM. V shed 7 bases and J shed 2 bases, with 12 bases lying between them.

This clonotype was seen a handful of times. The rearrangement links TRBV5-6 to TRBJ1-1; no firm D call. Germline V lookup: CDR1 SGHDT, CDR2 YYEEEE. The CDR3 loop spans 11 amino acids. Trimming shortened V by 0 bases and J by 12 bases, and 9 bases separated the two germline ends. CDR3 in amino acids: CASSLEEKTFF. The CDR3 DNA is TGTGCCAGCAGCTTGGAGGAGAAGACTTTCTTT.

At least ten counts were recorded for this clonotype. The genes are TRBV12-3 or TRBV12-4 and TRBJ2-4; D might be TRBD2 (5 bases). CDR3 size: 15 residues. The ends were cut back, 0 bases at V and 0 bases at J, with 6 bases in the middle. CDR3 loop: CASSLARGAKNIQYF. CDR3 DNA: TGTGCCAGCAGTTTAGCACGGGGAGCCAAAAACATTCAGTACTTC.

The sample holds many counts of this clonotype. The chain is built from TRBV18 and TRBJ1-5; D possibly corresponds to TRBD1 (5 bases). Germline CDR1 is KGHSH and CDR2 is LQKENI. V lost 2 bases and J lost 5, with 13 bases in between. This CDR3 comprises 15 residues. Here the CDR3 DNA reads TGTGCCAGCTCACCAGGAGGGGTACAGGATCAGCCCCAGCATTTT. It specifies CASSPGGVQDQPQHF.

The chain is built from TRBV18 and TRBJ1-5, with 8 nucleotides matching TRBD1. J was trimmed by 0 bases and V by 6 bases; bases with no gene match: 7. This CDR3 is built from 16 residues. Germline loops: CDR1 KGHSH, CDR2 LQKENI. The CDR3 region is CASSPGQANSNQPQHF. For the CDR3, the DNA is TGTGCCAGCTCGCCGGGACAGGCGAATAGCAATCAGCCCCAGCATTTT.

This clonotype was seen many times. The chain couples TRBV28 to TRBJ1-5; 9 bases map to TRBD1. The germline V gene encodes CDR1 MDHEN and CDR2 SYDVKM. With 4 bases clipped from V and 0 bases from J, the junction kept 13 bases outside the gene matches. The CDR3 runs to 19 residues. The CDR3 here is CASSSRRRQGGDSNQPQHF. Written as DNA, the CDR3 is TGTGCCAGCAGTTCTAGGAGGAGACAGGGGGGAGATAGCAATCAGCCCCAGCATTTT. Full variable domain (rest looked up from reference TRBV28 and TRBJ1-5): DVKVTQSSRYLVKRTGEKVFLECVQDMDHENMFWYRQDPGLGLRLIYFSYDVKMKEKGDIPEGYSVSREKKERFSLILESASTNQTSMYLCASSSRRRQGGDSNQPQHFGDGTRLSIL.

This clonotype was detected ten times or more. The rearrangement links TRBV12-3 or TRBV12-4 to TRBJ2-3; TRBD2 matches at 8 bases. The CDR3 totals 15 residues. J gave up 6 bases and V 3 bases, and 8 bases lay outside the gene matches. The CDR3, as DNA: TGTGCCAGCAGTTTCGACGGGGGGGGAGAGGATACGCAGTATTTT. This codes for CASSFDGGGEDTQYF.

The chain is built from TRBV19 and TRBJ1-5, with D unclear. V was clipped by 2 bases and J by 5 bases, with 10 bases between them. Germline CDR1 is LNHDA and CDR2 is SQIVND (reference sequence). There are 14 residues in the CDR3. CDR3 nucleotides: TGTGCCAGTAGTATACAGATAAGAGATCAGCCCCAGCATTTT. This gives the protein CASSIQIRDQPQHF.

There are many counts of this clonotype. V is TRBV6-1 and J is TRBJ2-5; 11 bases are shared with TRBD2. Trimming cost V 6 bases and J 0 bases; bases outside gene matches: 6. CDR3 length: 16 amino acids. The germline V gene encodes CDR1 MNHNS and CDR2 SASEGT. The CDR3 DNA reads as TGTGCCAGCAGGAGCTCTAGCGGGGGGCACCAAGAGACCCAGTACTTC. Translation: CASRSSSGGHQETQYF.

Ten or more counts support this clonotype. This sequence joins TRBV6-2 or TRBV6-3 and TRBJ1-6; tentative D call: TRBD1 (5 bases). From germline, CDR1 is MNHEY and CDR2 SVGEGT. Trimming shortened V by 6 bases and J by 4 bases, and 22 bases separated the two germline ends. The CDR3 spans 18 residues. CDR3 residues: CASSRSRQLFNYNSPLHF. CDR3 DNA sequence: TGTGCCAGCAGCAGATCCCGACAGCTCTTCAATTATAATTCACCCCTCCACTTT.

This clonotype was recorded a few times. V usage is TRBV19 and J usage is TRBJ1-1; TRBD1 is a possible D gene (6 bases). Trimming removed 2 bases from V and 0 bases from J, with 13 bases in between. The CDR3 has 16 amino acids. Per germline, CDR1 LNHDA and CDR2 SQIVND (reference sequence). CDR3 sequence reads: CASSIYRVGLNTEAFF. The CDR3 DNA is TGTGCCAGTAGTATATACAGGGTTGGGCTGAACACTGAAGCTTTCTTT.

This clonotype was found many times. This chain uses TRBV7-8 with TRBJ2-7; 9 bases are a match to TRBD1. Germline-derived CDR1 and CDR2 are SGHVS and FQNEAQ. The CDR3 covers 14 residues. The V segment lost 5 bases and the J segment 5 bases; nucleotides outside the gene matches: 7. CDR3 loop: CASSPVGTGNEQYF. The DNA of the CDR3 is TGTGCCAGCAGCCCGGTAGGGACAGGGAACGAGCAGTACTTC.

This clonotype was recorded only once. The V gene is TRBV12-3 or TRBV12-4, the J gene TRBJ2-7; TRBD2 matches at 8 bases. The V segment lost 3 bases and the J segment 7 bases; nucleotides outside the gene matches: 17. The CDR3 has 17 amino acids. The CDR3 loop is CASSFGLAGGVGREQYF. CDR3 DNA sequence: TGTGCCAGCAGTTTTGGTCTAGCCGGGGGGGTAGGTCGGGAGCAGTACTTC.

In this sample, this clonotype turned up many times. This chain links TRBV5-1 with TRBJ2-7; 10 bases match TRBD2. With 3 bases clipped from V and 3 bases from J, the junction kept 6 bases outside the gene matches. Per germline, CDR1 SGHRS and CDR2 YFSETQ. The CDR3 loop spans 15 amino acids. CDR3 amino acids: CASSSLAGGNYEQYF. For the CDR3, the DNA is TGCGCCAGCAGCTCCTTAGCGGGGGGCAACTACGAGCAGTACTTC.

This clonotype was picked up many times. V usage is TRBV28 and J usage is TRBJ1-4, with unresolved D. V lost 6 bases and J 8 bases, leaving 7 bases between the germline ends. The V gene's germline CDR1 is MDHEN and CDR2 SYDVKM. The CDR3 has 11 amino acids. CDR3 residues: CASRGDEKLFF. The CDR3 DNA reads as TGTGCCAGCAGAGGCGACGAAAAACTGTTTTTT.

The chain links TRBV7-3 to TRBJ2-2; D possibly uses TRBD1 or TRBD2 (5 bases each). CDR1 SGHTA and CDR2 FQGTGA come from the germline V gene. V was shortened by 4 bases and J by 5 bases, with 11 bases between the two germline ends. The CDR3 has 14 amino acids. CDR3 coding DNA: TGTGCCAGCAGCTCCCAGGGACGGACCGGGGAGCTGTTTTTT. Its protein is CASSSQGRTGELFF.

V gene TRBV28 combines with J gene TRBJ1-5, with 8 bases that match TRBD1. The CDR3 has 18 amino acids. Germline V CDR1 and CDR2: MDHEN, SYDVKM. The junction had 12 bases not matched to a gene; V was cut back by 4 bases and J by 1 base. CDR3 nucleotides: TGTGCCAGCAGTTCCCCCGGGACAGGAAGAGAGAGCAATCAGCCCCAGCATTTT. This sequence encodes CASSSPGTGRESNQPQHF.

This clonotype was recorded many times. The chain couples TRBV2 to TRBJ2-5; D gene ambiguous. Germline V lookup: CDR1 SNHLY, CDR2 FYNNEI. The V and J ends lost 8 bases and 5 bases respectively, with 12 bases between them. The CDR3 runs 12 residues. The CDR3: CASRADLETQYF. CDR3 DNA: TGTGCCAGCCGTGCGGATCTGGAGACCCAGTACTTC.